This T cell receptor (beta chain) is drawn from a study of naive and memory T cell subsets. The CDR3 extends over 12 amino acids. Germline CDR1 and CDR2: MDHEN and SYDVKM. V lost 2 bases, J lost 4 bases, and 5 bases lay in between. Overall study results and limits: In naive cells, over 95% of TCR sequences were seen only once.

After the first PCR, alpha and beta chain libraries were processed separately. This clonotype was observed at least ten times. Its target is not known. An equimolar mix of two oligonucleotides served as the beta constant-region primer for TRBC1 and TRBC2. In TCRdb, the UMI-ligation and nested PCR reads were re-called with MiXCR into one record per CDR3 protein. The profile shows 29,000 or so distinct CDR3 sequences, around a tenth of them singletons. This clonotype originated in a human donor in good health. The V and J genes are TRBV28 and TRBJ2-5; D is uncertain. Input material: effector memory CD4+ T cells from blood. Regarding subset: effector memory, CD45RA- CD27-. The CDR3 loop is CASSLRAETQYF. The CDR3 bases are TGTGCCAGCAGTTTACGGGCAGAGACCCAGTACTTC.